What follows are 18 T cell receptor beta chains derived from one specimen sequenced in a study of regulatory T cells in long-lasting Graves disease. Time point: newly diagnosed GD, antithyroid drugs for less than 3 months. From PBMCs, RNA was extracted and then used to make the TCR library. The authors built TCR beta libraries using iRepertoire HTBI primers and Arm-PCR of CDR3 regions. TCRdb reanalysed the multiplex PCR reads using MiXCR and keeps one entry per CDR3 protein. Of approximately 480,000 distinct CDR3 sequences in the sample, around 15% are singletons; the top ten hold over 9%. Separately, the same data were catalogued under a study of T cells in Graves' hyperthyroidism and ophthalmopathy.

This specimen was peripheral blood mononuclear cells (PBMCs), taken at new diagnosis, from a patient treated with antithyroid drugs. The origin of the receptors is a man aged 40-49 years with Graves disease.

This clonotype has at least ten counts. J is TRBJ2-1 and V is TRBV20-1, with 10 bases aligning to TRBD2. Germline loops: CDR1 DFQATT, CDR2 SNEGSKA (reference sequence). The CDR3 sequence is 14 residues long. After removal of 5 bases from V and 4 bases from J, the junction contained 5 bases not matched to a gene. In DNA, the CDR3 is TGCAGTGCTCAGACTAGCGGGCCTTACAATGAGCAGTTCTTC. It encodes CSAQTSGPYNEQFF.

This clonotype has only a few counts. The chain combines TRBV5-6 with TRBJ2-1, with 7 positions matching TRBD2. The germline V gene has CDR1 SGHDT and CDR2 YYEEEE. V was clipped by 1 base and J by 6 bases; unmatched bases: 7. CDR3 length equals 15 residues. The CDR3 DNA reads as TGTGCCAGCAGCTTGACGGGAGGTTTCTTCAATGAGCAGTTCTTC. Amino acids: CASSLTGGFFNEQFF.

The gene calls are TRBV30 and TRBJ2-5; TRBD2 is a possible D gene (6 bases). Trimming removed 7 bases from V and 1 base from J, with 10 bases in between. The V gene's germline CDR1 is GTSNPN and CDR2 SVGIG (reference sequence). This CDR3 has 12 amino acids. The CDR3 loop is CASGAIQETQYF. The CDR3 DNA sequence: TGTGCCTCGGGAGCGATCCAAGAGACCCAGTACTTC.

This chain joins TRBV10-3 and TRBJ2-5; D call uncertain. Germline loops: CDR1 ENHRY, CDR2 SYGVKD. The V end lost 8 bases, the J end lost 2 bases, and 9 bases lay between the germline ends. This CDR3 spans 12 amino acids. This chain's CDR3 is CAIRAEQETQYF. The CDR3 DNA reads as TGTGCCATCCGGGCGGAGCAAGAGACCCAGTACTTC.

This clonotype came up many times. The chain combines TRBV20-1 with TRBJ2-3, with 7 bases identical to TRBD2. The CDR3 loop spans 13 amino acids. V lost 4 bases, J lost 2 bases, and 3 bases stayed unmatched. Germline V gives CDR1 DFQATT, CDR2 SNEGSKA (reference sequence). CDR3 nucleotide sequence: TGCAGTGCTACTAGCGGTTACACAGATACGCAGTATTTT. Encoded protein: CSATSGYTDTQYF.

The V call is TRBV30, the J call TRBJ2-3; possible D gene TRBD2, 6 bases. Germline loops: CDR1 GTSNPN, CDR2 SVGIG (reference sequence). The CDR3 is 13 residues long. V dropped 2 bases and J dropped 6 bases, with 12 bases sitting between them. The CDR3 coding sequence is TGTGCCTGGAGTACTAGCTCTGGGGATACGCAGTATTTT. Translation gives CAWSTSSGDTQYF.

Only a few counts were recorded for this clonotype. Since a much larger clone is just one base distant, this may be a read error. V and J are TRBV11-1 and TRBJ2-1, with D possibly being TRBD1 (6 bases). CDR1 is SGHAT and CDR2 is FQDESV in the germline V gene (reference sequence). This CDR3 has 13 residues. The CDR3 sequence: CTSSATGPYEQFF. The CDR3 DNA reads TGTACCAGCAGCGCAACAGGGCCTTATGAGCAGTTCTTC.

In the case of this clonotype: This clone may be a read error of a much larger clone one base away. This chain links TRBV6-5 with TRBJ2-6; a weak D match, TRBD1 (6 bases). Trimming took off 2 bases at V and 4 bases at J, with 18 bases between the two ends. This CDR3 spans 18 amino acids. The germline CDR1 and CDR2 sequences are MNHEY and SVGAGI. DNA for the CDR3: TGTGCCAGCAGTTACATCCGGGACACGAATCCCGGGGCCAACGTCCTGACTTTC. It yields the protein CASSYIRDTNPGANVLTF.

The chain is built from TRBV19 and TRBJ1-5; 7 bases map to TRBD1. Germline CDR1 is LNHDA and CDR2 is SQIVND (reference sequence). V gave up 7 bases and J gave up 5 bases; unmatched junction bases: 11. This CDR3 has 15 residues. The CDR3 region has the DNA TGTGCCAGTAAACAAAGGACAGGAAGATATCAGCCCCAGCATTTT. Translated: CASKQRTGRYQPQHF.

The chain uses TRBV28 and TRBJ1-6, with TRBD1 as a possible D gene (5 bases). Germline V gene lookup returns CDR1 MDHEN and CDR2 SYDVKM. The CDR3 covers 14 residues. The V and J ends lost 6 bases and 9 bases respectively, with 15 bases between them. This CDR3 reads CASSSSWGGSPLHF. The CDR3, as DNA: TGTGCCAGCAGCTCCTCTTGGGGGGGTTCACCCCTCCACTTT.

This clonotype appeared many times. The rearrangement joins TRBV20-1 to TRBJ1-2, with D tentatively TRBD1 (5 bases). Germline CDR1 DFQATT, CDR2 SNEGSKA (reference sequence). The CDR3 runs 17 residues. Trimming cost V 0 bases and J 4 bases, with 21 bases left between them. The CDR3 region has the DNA TGCAGTGCTAGAGAAGGGAGGGGAATTGCTGGACTCTATGGCTACACCTTC. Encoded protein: CSAREGRGIAGLYGYTF.

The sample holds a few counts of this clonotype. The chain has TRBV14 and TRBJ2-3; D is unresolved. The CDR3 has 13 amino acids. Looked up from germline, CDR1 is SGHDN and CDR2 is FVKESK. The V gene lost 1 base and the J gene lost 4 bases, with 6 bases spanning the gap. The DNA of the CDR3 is TGTGCCAGCAGCCAAGTCGGTCCAGATACGCAGTATTTT. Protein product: CASSQVGPDTQYF.

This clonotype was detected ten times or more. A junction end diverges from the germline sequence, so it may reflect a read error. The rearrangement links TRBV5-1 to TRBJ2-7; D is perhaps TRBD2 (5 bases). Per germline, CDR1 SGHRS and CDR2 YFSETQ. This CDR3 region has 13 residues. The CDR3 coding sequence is TGTGCCAGCAGTTTGGACTTATCCTACGAGCAGTACTTC. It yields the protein CASSLDLSYEQYF. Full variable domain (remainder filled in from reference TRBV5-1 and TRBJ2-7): KAGVTQTPRYLIKTRGQQVTLSCSPISGHRSVSWYQQTPGQGLQFLFEYFSETQRNKGNFPGRFSGRQFSNSRSEMNVSTLELGDSALYLCASSLDLSYEQYFGPGTRLTVT.

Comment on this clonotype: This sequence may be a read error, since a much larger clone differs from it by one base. CDR3 DNA sequence: TGTGCCATCACCGCCTCACAGGGGAGAAAAACCGGGGAGCTGCTTTTT. Protein sequence: CAITASQGRKTGELLF. The chain joins TRBV10-3 to TRBJ2-2, with TRBD1 identical over 7 bases. There are 16 residues in the CDR3. Germline assignment: CDR1 ENHRY and CDR2 SYGVKD.

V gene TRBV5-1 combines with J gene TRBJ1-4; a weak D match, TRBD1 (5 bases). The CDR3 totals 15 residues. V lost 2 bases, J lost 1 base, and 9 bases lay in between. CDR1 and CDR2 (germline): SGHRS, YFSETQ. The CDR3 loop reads CASSLSGQTNEKLFF. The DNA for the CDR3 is TGCGCCAGCAGCTTATCAGGACAAACTAATGAAAAACTGTTTTTT. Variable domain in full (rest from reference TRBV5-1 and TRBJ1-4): KAGVTQTPRYLIKTRGQQVTLSCSPISGHRSVSWYQQTPGQGLQFLFEYFSETQRNKGNFPGRFSGRQFSNSRSEMNVSTLELGDSALYLCASSLSGQTNEKLFFGSGTQLSVL.

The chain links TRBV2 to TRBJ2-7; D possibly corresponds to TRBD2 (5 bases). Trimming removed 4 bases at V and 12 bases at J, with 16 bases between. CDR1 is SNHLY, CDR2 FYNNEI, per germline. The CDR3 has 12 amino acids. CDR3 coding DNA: TGTGCCAGCAGTGTTTCTATCTCCCGGGGGTACTTC. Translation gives CASSVSISRGYF. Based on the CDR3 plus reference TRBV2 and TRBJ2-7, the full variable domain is EPEVTQTPSHQVTQMGQEVILRCVPISNHLYFYWYRQILGQKVEFLVSFYNNEISEKSEIFDDQFSVERPDGSNFTLKIRSTKLEDSAMYFCASSVSISRGYFGPGTRLTVT.

CDR3 sequence reads: CASSLRDTVWPQYF. The CDR3, as DNA: TGTGCCAGCAGTTTAAGGGACACGGTGTGGCCCCAGTACTTC. The gene calls are TRBV27 and TRBJ2-1; a possible D gene is TRBD1 (6 bases). The J call is doubtful: the DNA matches TRBJ2-5 better. The CDR3 contains 14 residues. Per germline, CDR1 MNHEY and CDR2 SMNVEV (reference sequence).

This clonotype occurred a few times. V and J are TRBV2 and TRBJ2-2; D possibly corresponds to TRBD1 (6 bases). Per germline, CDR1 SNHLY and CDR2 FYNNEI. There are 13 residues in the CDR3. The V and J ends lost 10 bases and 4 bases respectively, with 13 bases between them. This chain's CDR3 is CATPTGRTGELFF. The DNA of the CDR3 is TGTGCCACCCCGACAGGACGCACCGGGGAGCTGTTTTTT.